This TCR beta chain was sequenced in a study of technical replicates of blood from a handful of donors. The data were produced by immunoSEQ multiplex PCR, yet TCRdb's version contains in-frame clones alone and is incomplete. The sample contains some 85,000 clones, 95% to 97% of which appear only once. This clone was counted a few times. Germline CDR1 is SNHLY and CDR2 is FYNNEI. V was pared by 10 bases and J by 1 base, with 13 bases between. The CDR3 is 13 residues long. The rearrangement links TRBV2 to TRBJ1-1; D possibly corresponds to TRBD1 (5 bases). This TCR was recovered from a human donor in good health. Material: T cells isolated from PBMCs. The CDR3 nucleotides read TGTGCCACTCAGACAGAGCCGAACACTGAAGCTTTCTTT. Encoded protein: CATQTEPNTEAFF.